The 21 T cell receptor beta chains in this list originate from one sample, sequenced in a study of blood T cell repertoires in COVID-19. The repertoire was sequenced with immunoSEQ multiplex PCR; TCRdb's copy has only in-frame clones and lacks some. This sample carries 210,000 or so clones, 84% of them seen once, and the ten largest clones take roughly 7.8%. Sequencing used peripheral blood. These receptors were collected from an elderly woman with COVID-19, enrolled during active disease.

The rearrangement links TRBV29-1 to TRBJ2-3; 14 bases are a match to TRBD2. Germline trimming cut 6 bases from V and 4 bases from J; bases unmatched to any gene: 6. The CDR3 spans 15 residues. CDR1 and CDR2 from the germline V gene are SQVTM and ANQGSEA. The DNA of the CDR3 is TGCAGCGTAAGACTAGCGGGGGGGCTGGCAGATACGCAGTATTTT. Encoded protein: CSVRLAGGLADTQYF.

The chain employs TRBV2 and TRBJ1-2; D is unresolved. The V and J ends lost 5 bases and 6 bases respectively, with 10 bases between them. Germline V lookup: CDR1 SNHLY, CDR2 FYNNEI. This CDR3 is 12 amino acids long. The CDR3 region is CASSRTDHGYTF. In nucleotides, the CDR3 is TGTGCCAGCAGTCGGACTGACCATGGCTACACCTTC.

The chain combines TRBV2 with TRBJ2-2; no clear D. The V end was cut by 6 bases, the J end by 8 bases, with 10 bases between. The CDR3 covers 12 residues. CDR1 is SNHLY and CDR2 is FYNNEI in the germline V gene. CDR3 protein: CASSANPGELFF. CDR3 in DNA: TGTGCCAGCAGCGCGAACCCGGGGGAGCTGTTTTTT. The complete variable domain, with remaining parts taken from reference TRBV2 and TRBJ2-2, reads EPEVTQTPSHQVTQMGQEVILRCVPISNHLYFYWYRQILGQKVEFLVSFYNNEISEKSEIFDDQFSVERPDGSNFTLKIRSTKLEDSAMYFCASSANPGELFFGEGSRLTVL.

In nucleotides, the CDR3 is TGTGCCAGCGTTCGAGCGCCAGATACGCAGTATTTT. It yields the protein CASVRAPDTQYF. This chain links TRBV28 with TRBJ2-3; D ambiguous. This CDR3 spans 12 amino acids. The V gene's germline CDR1 is MDHEN and CDR2 SYDVKM. V lost 8 bases and J lost 4, with 10 bases in between.

The chain combines TRBV18 with TRBJ1-1, with 7 bases lining up with TRBD1. The CDR3 is 16 residues long. Trimming at V came to 4 bases and at J to 4 bases, leaving 12 bases not matched to a gene. CDR1 is KGHSH, CDR2 LQKENI, per germline. CDR3 residues: CASSHSSQGTGTEAFF. The CDR3 DNA is TGTGCCAGCTCACACTCCTCACAGGGGACGGGCACTGAAGCTTTCTTT.

The CDR3 here is CASSLRAGGQETQYF. The CDR3 region has the DNA TGTGCCAGCAGCTTGAGGGCGGGGGGCCAAGAGACCCAGTACTTC. The chain uses TRBV7-9 and TRBJ2-5, with 8 positions matching TRBD2. J gave up 1 base and V 3 bases, and 4 bases lay outside the gene matches. The CDR3 is 15 residues long. Germline V gene data show CDR1 as SEHNR and CDR2 as FQNEAQ (reference sequence).

The V and J genes are TRBV15 and TRBJ1-2; the D is unclear. V shed 5 bases and J shed 5 bases, with 9 bases lying between them. Germline assignment: CDR1 LNHNV and CDR2 YYDKDF (reference sequence). CDR3 length equals 12 residues. CDR3 bases: TGTGCCACCAGCGGGCCCCCGTATGGCTACACCTTC. It encodes CATSGPPYGYTF.

The rearrangement joins TRBV6-6 to TRBJ1-3; possibly TRBD1 for D (6 bases). Trimming stripped 4 bases from V and 0 bases from J, with 10 bases between. In germline, CDR1 is MNHNY, CDR2 SVGAGI (reference sequence). The length of the CDR3 is 15 residues. CDR3 amino acids: CASSSTGSSGNTIYF. As DNA, the CDR3 is TGTGCCAGCAGTTCAACAGGGAGCTCTGGAAACACCATATATTTT.

The chain carries TRBV7-9 and TRBJ1-1; D is unresolved. V was pared by 1 base and J by 1 base, with 7 bases between. Germline loops: CDR1 SEHNR, CDR2 FQNEAQ (reference sequence). This CDR3 has 14 amino acids. This CDR3 reads CASSLDSPNTEAFF. CDR3 in DNA: TGTGCCAGCAGCTTAGACAGCCCGAACACTGAAGCTTTCTTT.

The chain has TRBV27 and TRBJ2-3, with D possibly being TRBD2 (7 bases). The V gene lost 2 bases and the J gene lost 6 bases, with 9 bases spanning the gap. In germline, CDR1 is MNHEY, CDR2 SMNVEV (reference sequence). The CDR3 runs 13 residues. The CDR3 sequence: CASSLRGADTQYF. DNA of the CDR3: TGTGCCAGCAGTTTACGGGGGGCCGATACGCAGTATTTT.

The chain carries TRBV5-5 and TRBJ2-1; D possibly corresponds to TRBD2 (6 bases). V shed 1 base and J shed 0 bases, with 8 bases lying between them. The germline gives CDR1 SGHKS, CDR2 YYEKEE (reference sequence). The CDR3 sequence is 15 residues long. The CDR3 loop reads CASSLLGGSYNEQFF. CDR3 sequence (DNA): TGTGCCAGCAGCTTGTTGGGGGGCTCCTACAATGAGCAGTTCTTC.

The V call is TRBV28, the J call TRBJ1-2, with D possibly TRBD1 on 5 matching bases. The V gene's germline CDR1 is MDHEN and CDR2 SYDVKM. This CDR3 region has 14 residues. V lost 2 bases to trimming and J lost 4 bases, with 11 bases between them. The CDR3 nucleotides are TGTGCCAGCAGTTTAACACAGGCTAGCTATGGCTACACCTTC. Encoded protein: CASSLTQASYGYTF.

This clone came up a few times. The chain employs TRBV5-4 and TRBJ2-1; D is uncertain. The CDR3 covers 15 residues. Germline V gene sequence: CDR1 SGHNT, CDR2 YYREEE (reference sequence). Trimming removed 2 bases from V and 2 bases from J, with 11 bases in between. This chain's CDR3 is CASSLEPGAYNEQFF. The CDR3 coding sequence is TGTGCCAGCAGCTTAGAGCCCGGAGCCTACAATGAGCAGTTCTTC.

The chain has TRBV19 and TRBJ1-1; no definite D call. V gave up 6 bases and J gave up 2 bases, with 13 bases separating them. CDR1 LNHDA and CDR2 SQIVND come from the germline V gene (reference sequence). The CDR3 spans 14 residues. The CDR3 sequence: CASSPPRVNTEAFF. As DNA, the CDR3 is TGTGCCAGTAGCCCTCCAAGAGTTAACACTGAAGCTTTCTTT.

V is TRBV29-1 and J is TRBJ1-3; the D gene is possibly TRBD1 (5 bases). Germline lookup yields CDR1 SQVTM and CDR2 ANQGSEA. The CDR3 is 12 amino acids. Trimming removed 4 bases from V and 3 bases from J, with 7 bases in between. CDR3 bases: TGCAGCGTTGGGGGCGGTGGAAACACCATATATTTT. Encoded protein: CSVGGGGNTIYF.

This clone has just one count. This chain links TRBV6-1 with TRBJ1-1, with D perhaps matching TRBD1 (5 bases). The ends were cut back, 3 bases at V and 1 base at J, with 9 bases in the middle. Germline CDR1 and CDR2: MNHNS and SASEGT. The CDR3 consists of 14 residues. The CDR3 loop is CASSDRASNTEAFF. CDR3 DNA: TGTGCCAGCAGTGACAGGGCCTCGAACACTGAAGCTTTCTTT.

CDR3 DNA sequence: TGTGCCACCCAACCTGCGGGGTACGAGCAGTACTTC. As protein: CATQPAGYEQYF. The chain employs TRBV28 and TRBJ2-7; possible D gene TRBD2, 6 bases. This CDR3 is built from 12 residues. The V and J ends lost 10 bases and 4 bases respectively, with 14 bases between them. Germline V gives CDR1 MDHEN, CDR2 SYDVKM.

In its sample, this clone was seen a few times. The rearrangement joins TRBV6-5 to TRBJ1-5; 9 positions agree with TRBD1. Germline assignment: CDR1 MNHEY and CDR2 SVGAGI. The CDR3 totals 15 residues. V lost 6 bases and J lost 7; bases outside the gene matches: 10. CDR3 residues: CASSQGTGRRQPQHF. Written as DNA, the CDR3 is TGTGCCAGCAGCCAAGGGACAGGGAGGAGGCAGCCCCAGCATTTT.

This clone was recorded once. The rearrangement links TRBV20-1 to TRBJ1-1, with unresolved D. V lost 3 bases and J 6 bases, leaving 14 bases between the germline ends. The V gene's germline CDR1 is DFQATT and CDR2 SNEGSKA (reference sequence). The CDR3 spans 13 residues. The CDR3 DNA follows: TGCAGTGCTAGTAGGCGGGGATTACCTGAAGCTTTCTTT. Encoded protein: CSASRRGLPEAFF.

This clone was recorded a few times. CDR3 in amino acids: CASSPNSQGPYTIYF. The CDR3 nucleotides are TGTGCCAGCAGTCCAAATTCCCAGGGGCCATACACCATATATTTT. This chain connects TRBV9 to TRBJ1-3, with D tentatively TRBD1 (6 bases). CDR1 and CDR2 (germline): SGDLS, YYNGEE. Trimming left V 5 bases short and J 8 bases short, with 20 bases between. The CDR3 length is 15 residues.

The chain links TRBV7-2 to TRBJ1-3; TRBD1 matches 7 bases. Trimming at V came to 5 bases and at J to 1 base, leaving 5 bases not matched to a gene. The CDR3 is 15 residues long. The germline CDR1 and CDR2 sequences are SGHTA and FQGNSA. The CDR3 coding sequence is TGTGCCAGCAGCACACAGGGGACTTCTGGAAACACCATATATTTT. Protein sequence: CASSTQGTSGNTIYF.